The TCR beta chain under discussion was sequenced for a study of cytomegalovirus exposure and HLA in healthy donors (dated by TCRdb to the late 2010s). Broadly, across the study: According to an earlier analysis of 587 of the donors, 200 million or so T cells yielded 120 million or so unique TCR beta sequences and about 280 Gb of sequence data. High-throughput TCR immunosequencing, statistical association of individual TCRs with disease status, and machine learning were combined to predict cytomegalovirus infection status. On average, 235,054 unique TCR beta nucleotide sequences were sequenced per donor among roughly 430 genotyped donors of the cohort, with about 19% of those sequences being non-productive. An early release that covered about 600 HLA-typed donors contained around 330 gigabases of sequencing data and around 80 million unique TCR sequences. An earlier analysis of fewer than 700 of the donors applied high-throughput TCR beta sequencing to assess whether each TCR beta V gene segment acted as functional or pseudogenic. Using immunosequencing, the study profiled T cell repertoires from 640 or so subjects and related those repertoires to cytomegalovirus serostatus. A handful of DR-DQ haplotypes were treated as single units for association and clustering because of strong linkage in the cohort. In addition to the first cohort of 666 subjects, a separate validation cohort of 130 or so different subjects was used. HLA typing covered class I and class II loci at four-digit resolution. In a later analysis, previously published TCR beta repertoires from 670 or so donors were re-analyzed and high-resolution HLA genotyping was added so that TCR occurrence patterns could be studied. The number of typed donors differed by locus: 629-630 for A, B, C, DRB1 and DQB1; 500 to 550 for DQA1; roughly 600 for DPA1; and roughly 490 for DPB1. Donor age, sex, ethnicity and CMV serostatus were collected together with the repertoire data. The genetic ancestry cluster associated with self-reported Caucasian donors included approximately 85% of the roughly 410 genotyped donors. Every discovery cohort repertoire had been produced on one sequencing platform. Rather than drawing on any new phenotypic data, the later analysis identified candidate immune exposures from TCR beta sequences and the way those sequences occurred across donors. Genome-wide SNP genotypes for about three fifths of the 666 donors were used in a later genetic analysis, which treated that subset as a discovery cohort. The study aimed to test whether signatures of past pathogen exposure could be identified by cataloging public T cell receptors. Summary of the overall study and its limitations: Roughly uniform sequencing depth across donors was assumed in presence/absence analyses, although this assumption may not hold. Correlated functional status among segregating V segments might reflect linkage disequilibrium, but an unknown experimental factor could not be ruled out. Three of the identified cytomegalovirus-associated TCR beta chains were confirmed in vitro to be specific for cytomegalovirus antigens. Specific HLA alleles were associated with 15,000 to 20,000 TCR beta sequences at a false discovery rate of 0.05 in a later analysis. Immune exposure information for the cohort was limited to CMV serostatus. An earlier analysis of approximately 590 of the donors showed that most TCR beta V segments appeared in productive rearrangements either about 90% or about 30% of the time, which broadly matched IMGT annotations. An association between a missense DCLRE1C variant and V-gene and J-gene trimming of TCR beta chains was found in a later genetic analysis and replicated in an independent cohort. Compared with equally common non-associated chains, HLA-associated TCR beta chains in a later analysis were more clonally expanded and had lower generation probabilities. Most CMV-associated TCR beta chains appeared to be HLA-restricted in a later analysis, and the HLA associations seemed to be driven largely by CMV exposure. Some IMGT-functional V segments, including TRBV6-2 and TRBV6-3, could not be told apart with the 87-base-pair reads, so those segments were excluded. The authors suggested that the approach could potentially be extended to other disease states and immunological phenotypes. The cohort was sequenced for TCR beta chains only, and without alpha or paired-chain data the features that could be detected were limited. In a later genetic analysis, fewer N-insertions in productive TCRs were reported among donors in an Asian-associated ancestry cluster than the approximately 630-donor mean. Cytomegalovirus status was reported to be diagnosed by the classifier with high specificity and sensitivity in both the original and validation cohorts. A total of roughly 160 TCR beta chains were listed by the study as associated with cytomegalovirus. When HLA alleles, especially DR and DQ, strongly co-occurred, attributing TCR associations to individual alleles was difficult. Across donors, most TCR sequences were observed very rarely, whereas some public TCRs were present in many individuals. According to a later analysis, parvovirus B19, influenza, CMV and Epstein-Barr virus appeared linked to several top co-occurrence clusters. Because counts were too low, seventeen rarely observed V segments, including chromosome 9 orphons, were excluded from the earlier analysis of several hundred of the donors. A group of highly shared sequence variants was considered likely to be a technical artifact of the sequencing pipeline. Because HLA typing was unavailable for some donors at each locus, only the typed subset was used in association tests. A further reported finding was that TCR beta sequences accurately predicted the HLA-A and HLA-B alleles for most subjects in the first cohort. In a later analysis, the rate of TCR association differed among HLA loci, with DRB1 alleles having the most associated TCRs and HLA-C alleles having the fewest.

The cohort comprised fewer than 700 healthy bone marrow donors. All cohort members were sampled while nominally healthy, although unrecorded immune exposures were likely present. The donor tested CMV seronegative and was one of the 352 seronegative cohort members. A peripheral blood sample was collected from each donor, and TCR beta sequencing was performed on peripheral blood mononuclear cells. The Qiagen DNeasy Blood Extraction Kit was used to extract genomic DNA from the blood cell samples. A note on this clone: Its binding antigen is unknown. It has no much larger one-base neighbor in the sample; base qualities were not kept.

V is reduced by 4 bases and J by 3 bases, leaving a spacing of 15 bases between them. Spanning cysteine to phenylalanine, the CDR3 consists of 15 amino acids. Of the read, only the CDR3 DNA is kept; its 45 bases are in frame from base 1. From a lookup of the germline V gene (reference sequence), CDR1 and CDR2 are LNHDA and SQIVND. Library generation was performed with the immunoSEQ multiplex PCR assay. The multiplex PCR relied on a mix of 60 forward primers for TCR Vbeta segments and 13 reverse primers for TCR Jbeta segments. The CDR3 region of rearranged TCR beta genes was amplified from genomic DNA with a multiplex PCR assay. The Illumina HiSeq System was used to sequence the amplified TCR beta libraries as 87-base-pair reads. Under the source paper's analysis protocol: A later analysis counted approximately 74 million unique TCR beta chains across the 690 or so repertoires, and some 12 million of these chains were shared by at least two donors. To remove PCR and sequencing errors, raw reads were error-corrected and collapsed into unique sequences using a nearest-neighbor algorithm that merged closely related sequences. CDR3 sequences were aligned to IMGT reference sequences to assign V, D and J gene segments. For a sequence to be retained, a match of at least six nucleotides to both a V gene segment and a J gene segment was required. Rearrangements were called productive when the CDR3 lacked stop codons and stayed in frame with V and J; all others were non-productive. CDR3 was defined according to IMGT convention as the region running from the second conserved V-encoded cysteine to the conserved J-encoded phenylalanine. In an earlier analysis of more than 550 of the donors, sequences lacking an unambiguous match to a single V gene segment were excluded. An earlier analysis of fewer than 650 of the donors classified V segments as functional when productive rearrangements were above 56.7% and as segregating when the standard deviation between donors was above 5%. To diagnose cytomegalovirus status from the catalog of TCR beta chain sequences, a statistical classification framework was built. V and J gene assignment, in a later analysis, came from comparing TCR nucleotide sequences with IMGT/GENE-DB human TR gene sequences. Using the TCRdist pipeline, a later analysis assigned CDR3 sequences along with most-parsimonious VDJ recombination scenarios. In a later analysis, each TCR beta chain was defined by its CDR3 amino acid sequence together with its V-gene family, and reads without a unique V-gene family were excluded. A later analysis removed nearly 600 highly shared, low-generation-probability nucleotide sequences to deal with suspected cross-contamination and a sequencing artifact. For each public chain, a later analysis derived a clonal expansion index from normalized ranks of inferred template counts within each repertoire. A later analysis computed generation probabilities with a VDJ recombination model fitted to out-of-frame rearrangements, and checked the results against IGoR. In a later analysis, hypergeometric tests were used to score TCR-TCR, TCR-HLA and TCR-CMV co-occurrence, with a repertoire-size bias correction applied to TCR pairs. To estimate false discovery rates, a later analysis permuted the HLA or CMV assignments 20 times. In a later analysis, co-occurring TCRs were grouped using DBSCAN, and TCRdist sequence similarity was added for clustering within HLA-allele-positive subsets. Co-occurrence clustering excluded repertoires with fewer than 30,000 or more than 120,000 public chains, plus five with anomalous nucleotide sharing. TCRdb holds this immuneACCESS table with in-frame rearrangements only. Some clones are missing; in checked studies, unresolved V genes explain under half, and the rest has no known cause. V, J and clone size reflect that table, while D and trimming were determined from the DNA. The sample yields roughly 110,000 clones; approximately 73% were counted once. 7.8% of the sample is held by the ten biggest clonotypes.

The rearrangement joined TRBV19 to TRBJ1-2; a tentative D call is TRBD1 (5 bases match). The specimen sequenced was PBMCs. This receptor was identified in a man aged 25-40 years in good health and CMV-seronegative. This receptor carries the CDR3 CASSRGTKLDYGYTF. The bases read TGTGCCAGTAGTAGGGGGACTAAACTGGACTATGGCTACACCTTC.